These 15 T cell receptor beta chains share one sample of origin, sequenced in a study of PD-L1 blockade in urothelial cancer. Assay: immunoSEQ multiplex PCR; the TCRdb copy retains only in-frame clones and omits some. The sample contains some 25,000 clones, almost 85% of which appear only once. The source was PBMCs, collected around atezolizumab (anti-PD-L1) treatment. These receptors originate from a man between 65 and 80 years old with urothelial cancer.

The chain uses TRBV5-1 and TRBJ2-5, with D perhaps matching TRBD2 (6 bases). Germline-derived CDR1 and CDR2 are SGHRS and YFSETQ. The CDR3 is 14 amino acids. The V end was cut by 6 bases, the J end by 3 bases, with 15 bases between. CDR3 sequence: CASTPGGWEETQYF. DNA of the CDR3: TGCGCCAGCACCCCCGGAGGGTGGGAAGAGACCCAGTACTTC.

The gene calls are TRBV5-1 and TRBJ2-7; TRBD2 matches 9 bases. This CDR3 is built from 18 residues. The germline gives CDR1 SGHRS, CDR2 YFSETQ. V lost 0 bases, J lost 2 bases, and 12 bases stayed unmatched. The CDR3 region has the DNA TGCGCCAGCAGCTTGGGAACCCAATATCTAGCGGGGACCTACGAGCAGTACTTC. Translating it yields CASSLGTQYLAGTYEQYF.

This clone appeared once. This chain joins TRBV4-1 and TRBJ1-1; 8 bases fit TRBD1. This CDR3 contains 16 residues. The junction had 8 bases not matched to a gene; V was cut back by 2 bases and J by 3 bases. Germline loops: CDR1 MGHRA, CDR2 YSYEKL. CDR3 loop: CASSQSAGGTDTEAFF. CDR3 DNA sequence: TGCGCCAGCAGCCAAAGTGCAGGGGGCACGGACACTGAAGCTTTCTTT.

The chain couples TRBV28 to TRBJ2-4; the D gene is possibly TRBD2 (5 bases). The germline V gene encodes CDR1 MDHEN and CDR2 SYDVKM. V lost 6 bases and J lost 3, with 9 bases in between. The CDR3 extends over 13 amino acids. CDR3 nucleotide sequence: TGTGCCAGCAGGCTAGCCCGCAAAAACATTCAGTACTTC. Its translation is CASRLARKNIQYF.

In this sample, this clone turned up once. The chain combines TRBV19 with TRBJ1-4, with 7 bases identical to TRBD1. Germline loops: CDR1 LNHDA, CDR2 SQIVND (reference sequence). This CDR3 comprises 16 residues. Germline trimming cut 3 bases from V and 7 bases from J; bases unmatched to any gene: 11. CDR3 sequence (DNA): TGTGCCAGTAGTATCTCCGGACAGGTCGAGGGTGAAAAACTGTTTTTT. Translating gives CASSISGQVEGEKLFF.

In this sample, this clone is medium-sized (0.01 to 0.1%). The chain recombines TRBV28 with TRBJ2-7; TRBD1 agrees at 7 bases. The V and J ends lost 6 bases and 4 bases, in that order; junction bases with no gene match: 9. The CDR3 is 14 residues long. Looked up from germline, CDR1 is MDHEN and CDR2 is SYDVKM. The CDR3 DNA reads as TGTGCCAGCAGGTCCGGGACAGCACTATACGAGCAGTACTTC. Its translation is CASRSGTALYEQYF.

The chain has TRBV5-1 and TRBJ2-2; 7 nucleotides match TRBD2. The CDR3 extends over 15 amino acids. V shed 0 bases, J shed 3 bases, and the junction held 2 bases outside the gene matches. Germline values: CDR1 SGHRS, CDR2 YFSETQ. The CDR3 spells CASSLVTSDTGELFF. CDR3 DNA: TGCGCCAGCAGCTTGGTTACTAGCGACACCGGGGAGCTGTTTTTT.

The chain uses TRBV2 and TRBJ2-3, with D tentatively TRBD2 (6 bases). CDR3 length equals 13 residues. V was trimmed by 4 bases and J by 2 bases, leaving 7 bases between them. Germline V CDR1 and CDR2: SNHLY, FYNNEI. CDR3 coding DNA: TGTGCCAGCAGTGGCGGGGCCACAGATACGCAGTATTTT. As protein: CASSGGATDTQYF.

This clone appeared once. J is TRBJ2-1 and V is TRBV27, with D unclear. In germline, CDR1 is MNHEY, CDR2 SMNVEV (reference sequence). The CDR3 has 16 residues. V was clipped by 5 bases and J by 5 bases, with 19 bases between them. The CDR3 DNA reads as TGTGCCAGCAGTGAGGTAGGCCTACGATCGGACAATGAGCAGTTCTTC. Protein sequence: CASSEVGLRSDNEQFF.

This rearrangement joins TRBV5-1 to TRBJ2-5, with a possible D match to TRBD1 (6 bases). This CDR3 has 17 residues. V was shortened by 0 bases and J by 2 bases, with 17 bases between the two germline ends. The germline V gene encodes CDR1 SGHRS and CDR2 YFSETQ. The CDR3 nucleotides are TGCGCCAGCAGCTTGGGTTTGACCCTTCAGGGGCAAGAGACCCAGTACTTC. Translating gives CASSLGLTLQGQETQYF.

This chain connects TRBV30 to TRBJ2-7; the D gene is possibly TRBD2 (6 bases). Germline V gene data show CDR1 as GTSNPN and CDR2 as SVGIG (reference sequence). This CDR3 is 13 amino acids long. The V end was cut by 3 bases, the J end by 4 bases, with 13 bases between. CDR3 residues: CAWSRDSLYEQYF. The CDR3 DNA reads TGTGCCTGGAGCCGGGACTCCCTATACGAGCAGTACTTC.

The chain links TRBV27 to TRBJ2-5, with D maybe TRBD2 (6 bases). The CDR3 loop spans 14 amino acids. Trimming removed 10 bases at V and 1 base at J, with 16 bases between. CDR1 is MNHEY and CDR2 is SMNVEV in the germline V gene (reference sequence). The CDR3 region is CATISGGFQETQYF. Here the CDR3 DNA reads TGTGCCACCATTAGCGGAGGGTTCCAAGAGACCCAGTACTTC.

In this sample, this clone turned up a few times. This sequence joins TRBV6-5 and TRBJ2-5, with 7 bases that match TRBD1. CDR1 MNHEY and CDR2 SVGAGI come from the germline V gene. Unmatched junction bases numbered 0, after V lost 2 bases and J lost 0 bases. The CDR3 loop spans 14 amino acids. This chain's CDR3 is CASSYGTDQETQYF. CDR3 nucleotide sequence: TGTGCCAGCAGTTACGGGACAGACCAAGAGACCCAGTACTTC.

The rearrangement joins TRBV29-1 to TRBJ2-5; D possibly corresponds to TRBD1 (5 bases). The CDR3 totals 14 residues. The V end lost 5 bases, the J end lost 4 bases, and 17 bases lay between the germline ends. Germline lookup yields CDR1 SQVTM and CDR2 ANQGSEA. The CDR3 protein is CSVRPQGAGETQYF. CDR3 bases: TGCAGCGTTAGGCCCCAGGGTGCAGGAGAGACCCAGTACTTC.

The chain links TRBV7-9 to TRBJ2-3, with 10 bases matching TRBD2. Germline V gene lookup returns CDR1 SEHNR and CDR2 FQNEAQ (reference sequence). The CDR3 extends over 17 amino acids. Unmatched junction bases numbered 15, after V lost 5 bases and J lost 7 bases. The CDR3 sequence: CASSRVIRLAGGNTQYF. The CDR3 DNA follows: TGTGCCAGCAGCCGCGTCATCCGACTAGCGGGTGGGAATACGCAGTATTTT.